Listed here are 31 T cell receptor beta chains from one sample, sequenced in a study of blood T cell repertoires in COVID-19. Generated by immunoSEQ multiplex PCR, the TCRdb table keeps only in-frame clones and is missing some. Here the sample spans some 85,000 clones, over 60% being singletons. The sequenced material came from peripheral blood. These receptors were taken from a human donor in a cohort sampled during active COVID-19.

The chain uses TRBV6-2 or TRBV6-3 and TRBJ2-7; D is ambiguous. This CDR3 has 11 residues. Germline V gene data show CDR1 as MNHEY and CDR2 as SVGEGT. Trimming took 0 bases from V and 7 from J, leaving 4 bases between them. CDR3 sequence reads: CASSYSREQYF. The CDR3 DNA is TGTGCCAGCAGTTACTCGAGAGAGCAGTACTTC.

The chain employs TRBV21-1 and TRBJ1-2; TRBD1 was called by the table and not checked on the DNA. TRBV21-1 is noted as a pseudogene. The CDR3 totals 17 residues. CDR3 in DNA: TGTGCCAGCAGCAAGGAAGACAGGGGACTGGTAGGCTATGGCTACACCTTC. This gives the protein CASSKEDRGLVGYGYTF.

The rearrangement links TRBV5-1 to TRBJ2-7, with TRBD2 matching over 10 bases. The germline CDR1 and CDR2 sequences are SGHRS and YFSETQ. V lost 0 bases, J lost 4 bases, and 7 bases stayed unmatched. The CDR3 is 16 amino acids. For the CDR3, the DNA is TGCGCCAGCAGCTTGGTGTCTAGCGGGAGTCAGTACGAGCAGTACTTC. It specifies CASSLVSSGSQYEQYF. The complete variable domain, with remaining parts taken from reference TRBV5-1 and TRBJ2-7, reads KAGVTQTPRYLIKTRGQQVTLSCSPISGHRSVSWYQQTPGQGLQFLFEYFSETQRNKGNFPGRFSGRQFSNSRSEMNVSTLELGDSALYLCASSLVSSGSQYEQYFGPGTRLTVT.

This rearrangement joins TRBV28 to TRBJ2-7; 7 bases line up with TRBD2. Germline CDR1 and CDR2: MDHEN and SYDVKM. The CDR3 consists of 14 residues. Losses at the gene ends were 10 bases for V and 0 bases for J; bases not matched to a gene: 9. As DNA, the CDR3 is TGTGCCACGGGTAGGCGGGAGACCTCCTACGAGCAGTACTTC. Amino acid sequence: CATGRRETSYEQYF.

This clone has a single count. The chain employs TRBV28 and TRBJ1-2, with D tentatively TRBD1 (5 bases). This CDR3 region has 15 residues. Germline CDR1 MDHEN, CDR2 SYDVKM. Trimming removed 6 bases at V and 4 bases at J, with 18 bases between. DNA for the CDR3: TGTGCCAGCAGACTAAATGGGGCGCTCTCCTATGGCTACACCTTC. Translation: CASRLNGALSYGYTF.

In its sample, this clone was seen a few times. CDR3 sequence reads: CASSVTTEAFF. CDR3 bases: TGTGCCAGCAGCGTGACTACTGAAGCTTTCTTT. V usage is TRBV7-6 and J usage is TRBJ1-1, with D unclear. The CDR3 spans 11 residues. The V and J ends lost 5 bases and 5 bases respectively, with 6 bases between them. Germline CDR1 reads SGHVS; CDR2 reads FNYEAQ. Using reference TRBV7-6 and TRBJ1-1 for the parts outside the CDR3, the full variable domain is GAGVSQSPRYKVTKRGQDVALRCDPISGHVSLYWYRQALGQGPEFLTYFNYEAQQDKSGLPNDRFSAERPEGSISTLTIQRTEQRDSAMYRCASSVTTEAFFGQGTRLTVV.

This chain uses TRBV7-9 with TRBJ2-5; 9 bases match TRBD1. The CDR3 length is 18 residues. The V and J ends lost 1 base and 5 bases, in that order; junction bases with no gene match: 14. From germline, CDR1 is SEHNR and CDR2 FQNEAQ (reference sequence). The CDR3 DNA follows: TGTGCCAGCAGCTTAGTCGGGCGATCGGGACAGGGTATGGAGACCCAGTACTTC. Encoded protein: CASSLVGRSGQGMETQYF.

The chain employs TRBV19 and TRBJ2-7, with 10 bases fitting TRBD2. Germline CDR1 and CDR2: LNHDA and SQIVND (reference sequence). CDR3 length: 13 amino acids. J was trimmed by 6 bases and V by 7 bases; bases with no gene match: 6. In nucleotides, the CDR3 is TGTGCCAGTAAGTTGGCTAGCGGGAGCGAGCAGTACTTC. Protein sequence: CASKLASGSEQYF. Supplemented by reference TRBV19 and TRBJ2-7, the full variable domain reads DGGITQSPKYLFRKEGQNVTLSCEQNLNHDAMYWYRQDPGQGLRLIYYSQIVNDFQKGDIAEGYSVSREKKESFPLTVTSAQKNPTAFYLCASKLASGSEQYFGPGTRLTVT.

V is TRBV19 and J is TRBJ1-3; 7 positions match TRBD1. Germline trimming cut 5 bases from V and 0 bases from J; bases unmatched to any gene: 7. The CDR3 is made up of 16 amino acids. Germline V lookup: CDR1 LNHDA, CDR2 SQIVND (reference sequence). The CDR3 loop is CASSFRDRVSGNTIYF. CDR3 DNA: TGTGCCAGTAGTTTCCGGGACAGAGTCTCTGGAAACACCATATATTTT.

This rearrangement joins TRBV9 to TRBJ2-1, with a weak D call TRBD1 (5 bases). This CDR3 comprises 17 residues. Trimming removed 4 bases from V and 8 bases from J, with 25 bases in between. CDR1 is SGDLS, CDR2 YYNGEE, per germline. The CDR3 coding sequence is TGTGCCAGCAGCACCGGACACAACTTACCCGCTGGCGATGAGCAGTTCTTC. It codes for CASSTGHNLPAGDEQFF.

The gene calls are TRBV27 and TRBJ2-1, with TRBD2 matching over 9 bases. Germline loops: CDR1 MNHEY, CDR2 SMNVEV (reference sequence). V lost 1 base and J lost 7; bases outside the gene matches: 8. CDR3 length equals 16 residues. The DNA for the CDR3 is TGTGCCAGCAGTTTATTGGCTAGCGGGGCGGGAAATGAGCAGTTCTTC. Translating gives CASSLLASGAGNEQFF.

The CDR3 loop reads CASRGSGFSYEQYF. Written as DNA, the CDR3 is TGTGCCAGCAGAGGTAGCGGGTTTTCCTACGAGCAGTACTTC. The V and J genes are TRBV25-1 and TRBJ2-7; 7 bases match TRBD2. Trimming removed 6 bases from V and 1 base from J; junction bases left unmatched: 6. Germline V CDR1 and CDR2: MGHDK, SYGVNS. The CDR3 spans 14 residues.

This chain joins TRBV6-5 and TRBJ1-3; 7 bases are shared with TRBD1. V lost 4 bases and J lost 0; bases outside the gene matches: 6. CDR1 and CDR2 from the germline V gene are MNHEY and SVGAGI. This CDR3 has 16 amino acids. The CDR3 DNA reads as TGTGCCAGCAGTTCCAGGGGGAAATACTCTGGAAACACCATATATTTT. Translating it yields CASSSRGKYSGNTIYF.

The chain employs TRBV28 and TRBJ1-4; D is perhaps TRBD1 (6 bases). The CDR3 has 14 amino acids. The germline gives CDR1 MDHEN, CDR2 SYDVKM. The V and J ends lost 5 bases and 6 bases respectively, with 13 bases between them. In DNA, the CDR3 is TGTGCCAGCAGTGAGCGGGGGCGCGATGAAAAACTGTTTTTT. Protein sequence: CASSERGRDEKLFF.

The chain has TRBV6-5 and TRBJ2-7, with D perhaps matching TRBD2 (6 bases). The CDR3 extends over 15 amino acids. V lost 8 bases and J lost 2, with 19 bases in between. Germline CDR1 reads MNHEY; CDR2 reads SVGAGI. CDR3 DNA: TGTGCCAGCCGAGAATCTAGCGCCTTTGCCTACGAGCAGTACTTC. Its translation: CASRESSAFAYEQYF.

CDR3 in DNA: TGTGCCAGCAGCTTAGGTGTCGGGGTTCAAGAGACCCAGTACTTC. Translated, it gives CASSLGVGVQETQYF. The gene calls are TRBV7-6 and TRBJ2-5; perhaps TRBD2 as D (5 bases). In germline, CDR1 is SGHVS, CDR2 FNYEAQ. Trimming left V 1 base short and J 2 bases short, with 11 bases between. This CDR3 contains 15 residues.

This rearrangement joins TRBV19 to TRBJ2-5, with 8 bases identical to TRBD2. The germline CDR1 and CDR2 sequences are LNHDA and SQIVND (reference sequence). This CDR3 spans 14 amino acids. Germline trimming cut 4 bases from V and 2 bases from J; bases unmatched to any gene: 3. The CDR3 sequence: CASSRLAYQETQYF. In nucleotides, the CDR3 is TGTGCCAGTAGTAGACTAGCGTATCAAGAGACCCAGTACTTC.

The chain couples TRBV27 to TRBJ2-4; 8 positions agree with TRBD1. The length of the CDR3 is 15 residues. Unmatched junction bases numbered 4, after V lost 3 bases and J lost 3 bases. Germline V gene lookup returns CDR1 MNHEY and CDR2 SMNVEV (reference sequence). In DNA form, the CDR3 reads TGTGCCAGCAGTTTGCAGGGGGCTGGCAAAAACATTCAGTACTTC. Translation gives CASSLQGAGKNIQYF.

The rearrangement links TRBV9 to TRBJ2-3; 8 positions agree with TRBD2. Germline CDR1 reads SGDLS; CDR2 reads YYNGEE. The V gene end was trimmed by 2 bases and the J gene end by 4 bases; junction bases not matched to a gene: 6. CDR3 size: 15 residues. This CDR3 reads CASSVAGGSADTQYF. Written as DNA, the CDR3 is TGTGCCAGCAGCGTCGCGGGAGGATCCGCAGATACGCAGTATTTT.

The rearrangement uses TRBV4-1 and TRBJ2-1; possible D gene TRBD1, 6 bases. There are 14 residues in the CDR3. The V end lost 3 bases, the J end lost 5 bases, and 11 bases lay between the germline ends. Germline assignment: CDR1 MGHRA and CDR2 YSYEKL. CDR3 region: CASSQVRQDNEQFF. Here the CDR3 DNA reads TGCGCCAGCAGCCAGGTAAGACAGGACAATGAGCAGTTCTTC.

V is TRBV5-4 and J is TRBJ2-1, with 8 bases lining up with TRBD2. Germline V CDR1 and CDR2: SGHNT, YYREEE (reference sequence). This CDR3 spans 15 amino acids. J was trimmed by 9 bases and V by 6 bases; bases with no gene match: 14. Here the CDR3 reads CASIRSGSVMSEQFF. DNA for the CDR3: TGTGCCAGCATCCGAAGCGGGAGCGTTATGAGTGAGCAGTTCTTC.

V usage is TRBV28 and J usage is TRBJ2-5; 8 bases align to TRBD1. V gave up 6 bases and J gave up 5 bases; unmatched junction bases: 8. Germline V gene data show CDR1 as MDHEN and CDR2 as SYDVKM. The CDR3 sequence is 14 residues long. For the CDR3, the DNA is TGTGCCAGCAGCTCAGGGGGCGGAGGGGAGACCCAGTACTTC. It encodes CASSSGGGGETQYF.

V gene TRBV7-9 combines with J gene TRBJ2-1; 8 nucleotides align to TRBD1. The ends lost 5 bases at V and 6 bases at J; junction bases unmatched: 9. The length of the CDR3 is 15 residues. The germline V gene encodes CDR1 SEHNR and CDR2 FQNEAQ (reference sequence). In DNA form, the CDR3 reads TGTGCCAGCAGCCCCCAGGGGGCCTTCTTCAATGAGCAGTTCTTC. It codes for CASSPQGAFFNEQFF.

There are many counts of this clone. This chain uses TRBV27 with TRBJ2-7; 8 bases fit TRBD1. The CDR3 loop spans 14 amino acids. The germline V gene encodes CDR1 MNHEY and CDR2 SMNVEV (reference sequence). The trim removed 4 bases at V and 2 bases at J, leaving 4 bases unmatched. As DNA, the CDR3 is TGTGCCAGCAGTTCCACAGGGGGGCCCTACGAGCAGTACTTC. It encodes CASSSTGGPYEQYF.

The chain employs TRBV28 and TRBJ1-5, with 8 bases lining up with TRBD1. V shed 5 bases, J shed 3 bases, and the junction held 12 bases outside the gene matches. This CDR3 contains 17 residues. Germline values: CDR1 MDHEN, CDR2 SYDVKM. The CDR3 loop is CASSDGQGSGYNQPQHF. As DNA, the CDR3 is TGTGCCAGCAGTGACGGACAGGGTTCGGGGTACAATCAGCCCCAGCATTTT.

J is TRBJ2-2 and V is TRBV2; maybe TRBD1 (6 bases). CDR1 is SNHLY, CDR2 FYNNEI, per germline. Trimming left V 6 bases short and J 7 bases short, with 12 bases between. This CDR3 contains 13 residues. The CDR3 coding sequence is TGTGCCAGCAGGACACAGGGTGTCGGGGAGCTGTTTTTT. This encodes CASRTQGVGELFF.

This chain links TRBV4-3 with TRBJ2-5, with unresolved D. Germline CDR1 reads LGHNA; CDR2 reads YSLEER. The CDR3 runs 13 residues. V shed 5 bases and J shed 0 bases, with 7 bases lying between them. The CDR3 DNA follows: TGCGCCAGCAGCTCCCGGGACCAAGAGACCCAGTACTTC. Encoded protein: CASSSRDQETQYF.

The sample holds a few counts of this clone. V usage is TRBV4-2 and J usage is TRBJ1-2, with 8 bases aligning to TRBD1. Germline values: CDR1 LGHNA, CDR2 YNFKEQ. V lost 1 base, J lost 2 bases, and 9 bases stayed unmatched. The CDR3 extends over 17 amino acids. The CDR3 nucleotides are TGTGCCAGCAGCCAAGTTAGCCAGGGGGCGGGGAACTATGGCTACACCTTC. Its protein is CASSQVSQGAGNYGYTF.

Only a few counts were recorded for this clone. The chain couples TRBV7-2 to TRBJ2-1; tentative D call: TRBD2 (6 bases). The V end was cut by 7 bases, the J end by 5 bases, with 18 bases between. Germline V gene sequence: CDR1 SGHTA, CDR2 FQGNSA. This CDR3 is built from 15 residues. The CDR3 is CASTRTGGNNNEQFF. The CDR3 DNA sequence: TGTGCCAGCACCCGGACGGGCGGGAACAACAATGAGCAGTTCTTC. Using reference TRBV7-2 and TRBJ2-1 for the parts outside the CDR3, the full variable domain is GAGVSQSPSNKVTEKGKDVELRCDPISGHTALYWYRQSLGQGLEFLIYFQGNSAPDKSGLPSDRFSAERTGGSVSTLTIQRTQQEDSAVYLCASTRTGGNNNEQFFGPGTRLTVL.

The chain has TRBV9 and TRBJ2-7; TRBD2 matches 9 bases. V dropped 1 base and J dropped 3; count of bases not matched to a gene: 8. From germline, CDR1 is SGDLS and CDR2 YYNGEE. The CDR3 runs to 16 residues. DNA of the CDR3: TGTGCCAGCAGCGTACCCGTAGCGGGAGCACACTACGAGCAGTACTTC. It encodes CASSVPVAGAHYEQYF.

Worth noting for this clone: The junction shows a germline mismatch at one end, possibly a read error. The V gene is TRBV7-7, the J gene TRBJ2-1; tentatively, D is TRBD1 (6 bases). The germline V gene encodes CDR1 SSHAT and CDR2 FNYEAQ (reference sequence). This CDR3 is 15 amino acids long. Here the CDR3 DNA reads TGTGCTAGCAGCCCCGACAGGAGCCCCTACAATGAGCAGTTCTTC. Amino acid sequence: CASSPDRSPYNEQFF.